The 21 T cell receptor beta chains presented below share a single source sample, sequenced in a study of vaccination effects on CD4 cells after COVID-19. These receptors have no known antigen. After roughly 9 days in culture, the CD4+ T cells were isolated. The method was immunoSEQ multiplex PCR; TCRdb's version includes in-frame clones alone and lacks a portion of them. The table includes about 45,000 clones, around 70% detected once. The sequencing used CD4+ T cells from PBMCs cultured without peptide, collected before COVID-19 vaccination. The receptors come from a human donor who had a prior SARS-CoV-2 infection.

This chain uses TRBV2 with TRBJ2-3, with TRBD1 matching over 8 bases. The CDR3 totals 15 residues. Germline V lookup: CDR1 SNHLY, CDR2 FYNNEI. V shed 3 bases, J shed 4 bases, and the junction held 6 bases outside the gene matches. CDR3 sequence: CASSDVSGGADTQYF. The CDR3 DNA follows: TGTGCCAGCAGTGATGTGTCAGGGGGCGCAGATACGCAGTATTTT.

The chain is built from TRBV30 and TRBJ1-1; no clear D. In germline, CDR1 is GTSNPN, CDR2 SVGIG (reference sequence). The V gene lost 2 bases and the J gene lost 1 base, with 8 bases spanning the gap. The length of the CDR3 is 13 residues. CDR3 nucleotides: TGTGCCTGGAGTACTCAAGAGAACACTGAAGCTTTCTTT. Protein sequence: CAWSTQENTEAFF.

The V call is TRBV13, the J call TRBJ1-5, with 7 bases fitting TRBD1. From germline, CDR1 is PRHDT and CDR2 FYEKMQ (reference sequence). The CDR3 is 15 amino acids. J was trimmed by 5 bases and V by 2 bases; bases with no gene match: 6. The DNA for the CDR3 is TGTGCCAGCAGCTTAAGGGACAGTACGCATCAGCCCCAGCATTTT. Its translation is CASSLRDSTHQPQHF.

The rearrangement links TRBV24-1 to TRBJ2-1; maybe TRBD2 (7 bases). CDR1 is KGHDR and CDR2 is SFDVKD in the germline V gene. The CDR3 length is 16 residues. The ends were cut back, 1 base at V and 7 bases at J, with 16 bases in the middle. As DNA, the CDR3 is TGTGCCACCAGTGATTTTAGAGGGGGGGAGGGGAATGAGCAGTTCTTC. The encoded protein is CATSDFRGGEGNEQFF.

The V gene is TRBV2, the J gene TRBJ2-5, with 7 bases that match TRBD2. CDR1 SNHLY and CDR2 FYNNEI come from the germline V gene. V dropped 7 bases and J dropped 4; count of bases not matched to a gene: 12. There are 15 residues in the CDR3. CDR3 loop: CASKVGGPVGETQYF. Written as DNA, the CDR3 is TGTGCCAGCAAGGTGGGAGGGCCGGTAGGAGAGACCCAGTACTTC.

This sequence joins TRBV6-5 and TRBJ2-1; a weak D match, TRBD1 (6 bases). V lost 6 bases, J lost 10 bases, and 19 bases lay in between. Germline V gives CDR1 MNHEY, CDR2 SVGAGI. The CDR3 is 14 amino acids. This CDR3 reads CASSPLGGSEEQFF. CDR3 nucleotide sequence: TGTGCCAGCAGCCCACTAGGGGGTTCAGAGGAGCAGTTCTTC.

This clone has a handful of counts. The chain recombines TRBV23-1 with TRBJ2-2; TRBD2 agrees at 7 bases. TRBV23-1 is assigned to the ORF class and has an uncertain function. CDR3 length equals 18 residues. Unmatched junction bases numbered 10, after V lost 0 bases and J lost 3 bases. This CDR3 is CASSQSNRWGGDTGELFF. In DNA form, the CDR3 reads TGCGCCAGCAGTCAATCGAATAGGTGGGGGGGAGACACCGGGGAGCTGTTTTTT.

The chain couples TRBV5-4 to TRBJ2-7, with D possibly being TRBD1 (5 bases). The germline V and J ends were trimmed by 4 bases and 2 bases, with 13 bases remaining between them. The germline V gene has CDR1 SGHNT and CDR2 YYREEE (reference sequence). This CDR3 has 14 amino acids. The DNA for the CDR3 is TGTGCCAGCAGCCCCCAGTCAGGGACCTACGAGCAGTACTTC. Translated: CASSPQSGTYEQYF.

The rearrangement joins TRBV24-1 to TRBJ1-2, with D perhaps TRBD1 (6 bases). Germline-derived CDR1 and CDR2 are KGHDR and SFDVKD. This CDR3 region has 15 residues. Trimming cost V 0 bases and J 8 bases, with 15 bases left between them. The DNA of the CDR3 is TGTGCCACCAGTGATTTGTCAGGGGAGCGGCGAGGCTACACCTTC. This codes for CATSDLSGERRGYTF.

This rearrangement joins TRBV30 to TRBJ2-1; no clear D. Trimming removed 3 bases at V and 0 bases at J, with 15 bases between. The CDR3 runs 16 residues. CDR1 and CDR2 from the germline V gene are GTSNPN and SVGIG (reference sequence). The CDR3 region is CAWSGVAPGSYNEQFF. CDR3 DNA: TGTGCCTGGAGCGGCGTTGCACCCGGCTCCTACAATGAGCAGTTCTTC. The full variable domain, its missing parts supplied by reference TRBV30 and TRBJ2-1, is SQTIHQWPATLVQPVGSPLSLECTVEGTSNPNLYWYRQAAGRGLQLLFYSVGIGQISSEVPQNLSASRPQDRQFILSSKKLLLSDSGFYLCAWSGVAPGSYNEQFFGPGTRLTVL.

V is TRBV4-3 and J is TRBJ1-2; possibly TRBD1 for D (6 bases). V was pared by 0 bases and J by 6 bases, with 11 bases between. This CDR3 comprises 14 residues. Germline-derived CDR1 and CDR2 are LGHNA and YSLEER. CDR3 region: CASSQDYGGHGYTF. Written as DNA, the CDR3 is TGCGCCAGCAGCCAAGATTACGGGGGCCATGGCTACACCTTC.

The chain recombines TRBV5-1 with TRBJ1-1; 8 bases are shared with TRBD1. This CDR3 comprises 14 residues. Per the germline V gene, CDR1 is SGHRS and CDR2 is YFSETQ. With V trimmed by 4 bases and J by 3 bases, 5 bases remained unmatched. CDR3 sequence: CASSPTGADTEAFF. As DNA, the CDR3 is TGCGCCAGCAGCCCGACAGGGGCGGACACTGAAGCTTTCTTT.

The chain has TRBV5-1 and TRBJ2-5; D is possibly TRBD1 or TRBD2 (6 bases each). Trimming removed 0 bases at V and 2 bases at J, with 14 bases between. Per the germline V gene, CDR1 is SGHRS and CDR2 is YFSETQ. This CDR3 is built from 16 residues. DNA for the CDR3: TGCGCCAGCAGCTTGGTGAGGGGGGCGGAACAAGAGACCCAGTACTTC. It specifies CASSLVRGAEQETQYF.

This chain joins TRBV5-1 and TRBJ2-5; 7 nucleotides match TRBD2. Germline V CDR1 and CDR2: SGHRS, YFSETQ. V lost 6 bases, J lost 5 bases, and 10 bases stayed unmatched. The CDR3 totals 14 residues. The CDR3 loop is CASTEAGVTETQYF. The CDR3 nucleotides are TGCGCCAGCACCGAGGCGGGGGTAACTGAGACCCAGTACTTC.

J is TRBJ1-1 and V is TRBV11-2; D might be TRBD1 (6 bases). In germline, CDR1 is SGHAT, CDR2 FQNNGV. The V end lost 3 bases, the J end lost 7 bases, and 18 bases lay between the germline ends. CDR3 length equals 15 residues. The CDR3 DNA reads as TGTGCCAGCAGCTTTTCGGCAGGGACACTCGGTGAAGCTTTCTTT. Encoded protein: CASSFSAGTLGEAFF.

The CDR3 sequence: CASSLTATTSEQYF. The DNA for the CDR3 is TGTGCCAGCTCACTCACCGCGACGACGAGCGAGCAGTACTTC. The gene calls are TRBV18 and TRBJ2-7; D gene uncertain. Germline CDR1 and CDR2: KGHSH and LQKENI. This CDR3 is built from 14 residues. Trimming removed 4 bases at V and 6 bases at J, with 16 bases between.

This clone was observed a few times. The J gene is TRBJ2-5, the V gene TRBV19; no definite D call. CDR1 is LNHDA, CDR2 SQIVND, per germline (reference sequence). V was trimmed by 4 bases and J by 5 bases, leaving 8 bases between them. CDR3 length: 12 amino acids. The CDR3 reads CASSNGQETQYF. The CDR3 bases are TGTGCCAGTAGTAACGGGCAGGAGACCCAGTACTTC.

V usage is TRBV2 and J usage is TRBJ1-1; D uncertain. Between the trimmed V and J ends, which lost 6 bases and 2 bases, there was a span of 13 bases. The CDR3 consists of 14 residues. Germline V CDR1 and CDR2: SNHLY, FYNNEI. The CDR3 is CASRAGWGNTEAFF. The CDR3 nucleotides are TGTGCCAGCAGGGCAGGATGGGGAAACACTGAAGCTTTCTTT.

Only one count was recorded for this clone. The chain joins TRBV28 to TRBJ1-4, with 12 bases aligning to TRBD1. Trimming took 5 bases from V and 7 from J; bases not matched to a gene: 11. Germline V gene data show CDR1 as MDHEN and CDR2 as SYDVKM. CDR3 length: 17 residues. CDR3 amino acids: CASSPGLGQGAGEKLFF. In nucleotides, the CDR3 is TGTGCCAGCAGTCCAGGGCTGGGACAGGGGGCGGGTGAAAAACTGTTTTTT.

The V gene is TRBV5-1, the J gene TRBJ1-1; no firm D call. CDR3 length: 13 amino acids. Trimming cost V 3 bases and J 8 bases, with 14 bases left between them. Germline V CDR1 and CDR2: SGHRS, YFSETQ. The DNA for the CDR3 is TGCGCCAGCAGCTCCCGGGAGGGAAAGGAAGCTTTCTTT. Translation gives CASSSREGKEAFF. Supplemented by reference TRBV5-1 and TRBJ1-1, the full variable domain reads KAGVTQTPRYLIKTRGQQVTLSCSPISGHRSVSWYQQTPGQGLQFLFEYFSETQRNKGNFPGRFSGRQFSNSRSEMNVSTLELGDSALYLCASSSREGKEAFFGQGTRLTVV.

This clone turned up a few times. This rearrangement joins TRBV18 to TRBJ1-3, with D uncertain. Looked up from germline, CDR1 is KGHSH and CDR2 is LQKENI. CDR3 size: 13 residues. V lost 3 bases and J 4 bases, leaving 7 bases between the germline ends. CDR3 nucleotides: TGTGCCAGCTCACCGCGAAGGGGAAACACCATATATTTT. Its translation is CASSPRRGNTIYF.